This TCR beta chain is from a study of post-analysis software for immune sequencing data. Study-wide findings and caveats: Strong co-clustering by F measure was seen for same-batch samples. Higher frequency in patients than in controls was seen for about five TRBV segments, with TRBV5-6, TRBV5-1 and TRBV20-1 among them.

CDR1 SQVTM and CDR2 ANQGSEA come from the germline V gene. The CDR3 runs to 12 residues. Trimming removed 4 bases at V and 1 base at J, with 5 bases between. Carried by the TCR beta cDNA libraries were unique molecular identifiers. TCRdb reprocessed the PCR reads with MiXCR, giving one entry per CDR3 protein. The table records 600,000 to 700,000 distinct CDR3 sequences, 59% of them present only once. This clonotype has more than one count but fewer than ten. Its antigen is unidentified. The chain couples TRBV29-1 to TRBJ1-3; TRBD1 is a possible D gene (5 bases). The sample comprised blood. The clonotype was recovered from a girl aged 2 to 9 with multiple sclerosis. The CDR3 DNA reads TGCAGCGTTGCAGGGTCTGGAAACACCATATATTTT. This translates into CSVAGSGNTIYF.